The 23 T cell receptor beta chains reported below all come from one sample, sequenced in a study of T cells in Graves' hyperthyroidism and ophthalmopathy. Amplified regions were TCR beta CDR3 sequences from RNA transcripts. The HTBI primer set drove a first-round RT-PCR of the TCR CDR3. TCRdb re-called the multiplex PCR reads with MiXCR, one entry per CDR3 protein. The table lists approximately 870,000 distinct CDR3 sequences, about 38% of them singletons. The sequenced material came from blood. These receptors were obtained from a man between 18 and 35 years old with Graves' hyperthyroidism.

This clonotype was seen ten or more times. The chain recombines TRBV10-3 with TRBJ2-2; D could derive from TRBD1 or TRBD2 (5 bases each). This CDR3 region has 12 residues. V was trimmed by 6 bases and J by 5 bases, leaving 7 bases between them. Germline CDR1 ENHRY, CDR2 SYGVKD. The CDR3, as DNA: TGTGCCATCAGCGAGGGGACCGGGGAGCTGTTTTTT. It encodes CAISEGTGELFF.

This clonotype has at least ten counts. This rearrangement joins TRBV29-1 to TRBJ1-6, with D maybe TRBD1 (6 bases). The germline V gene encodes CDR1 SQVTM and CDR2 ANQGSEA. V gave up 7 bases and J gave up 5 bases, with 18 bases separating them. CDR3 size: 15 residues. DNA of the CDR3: TGCAGCGAGGGGGGACCAAGGATGGATAATTCACCCCTCCACTTT. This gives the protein CSEGGPRMDNSPLHF.

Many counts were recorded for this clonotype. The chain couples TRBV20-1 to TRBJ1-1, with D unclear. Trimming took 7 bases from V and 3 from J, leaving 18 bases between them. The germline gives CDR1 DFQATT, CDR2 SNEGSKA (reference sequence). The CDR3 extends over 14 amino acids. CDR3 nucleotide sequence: TGCAGTGTCATACTGGCCCAAGGCGACACTGAAGCTTTCTTT. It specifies CSVILAQGDTEAFF.

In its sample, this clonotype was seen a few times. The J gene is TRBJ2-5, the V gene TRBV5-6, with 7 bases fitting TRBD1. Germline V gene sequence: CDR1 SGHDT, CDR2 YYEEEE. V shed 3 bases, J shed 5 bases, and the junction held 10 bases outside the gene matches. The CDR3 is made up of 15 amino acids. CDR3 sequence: CASSYRQGMRETQYF. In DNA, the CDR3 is TGTGCCAGCAGCTATCGACAGGGAATGAGGGAGACCCAGTACTTC.

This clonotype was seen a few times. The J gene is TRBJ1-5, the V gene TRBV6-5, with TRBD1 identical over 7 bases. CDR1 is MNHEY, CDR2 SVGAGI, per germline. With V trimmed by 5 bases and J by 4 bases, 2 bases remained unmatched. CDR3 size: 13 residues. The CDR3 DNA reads TGTGCCAGCAGTAAGGGACAGAATCAGCCCCAGCATTTT. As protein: CASSKGQNQPQHF.

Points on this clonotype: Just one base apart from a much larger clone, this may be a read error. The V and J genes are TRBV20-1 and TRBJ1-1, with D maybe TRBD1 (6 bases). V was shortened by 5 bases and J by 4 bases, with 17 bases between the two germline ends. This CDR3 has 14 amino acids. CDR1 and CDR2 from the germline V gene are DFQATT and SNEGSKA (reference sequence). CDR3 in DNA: TGCAGTGCTTGGGACACGACTTCGAGCACTGAAGCTTTCTTT. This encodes CSAWDTTSSTEAFF.

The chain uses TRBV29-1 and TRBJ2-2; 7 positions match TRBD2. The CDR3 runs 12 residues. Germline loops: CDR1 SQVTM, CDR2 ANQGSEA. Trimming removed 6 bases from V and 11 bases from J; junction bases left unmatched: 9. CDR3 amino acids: CSVGGEGTELFF. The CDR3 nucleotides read TGCAGCGTCGGCGGGGAGGGAACCGAGCTGTTTTTT.

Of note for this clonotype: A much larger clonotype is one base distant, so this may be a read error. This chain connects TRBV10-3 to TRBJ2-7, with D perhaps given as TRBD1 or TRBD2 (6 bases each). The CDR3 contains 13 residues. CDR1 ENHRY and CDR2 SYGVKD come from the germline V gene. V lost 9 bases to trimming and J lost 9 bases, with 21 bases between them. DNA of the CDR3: TGTGCCATTGGAGGGACAAAGGGCCACGGGCAGTACTTC. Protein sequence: CAIGGTKGHGQYF.

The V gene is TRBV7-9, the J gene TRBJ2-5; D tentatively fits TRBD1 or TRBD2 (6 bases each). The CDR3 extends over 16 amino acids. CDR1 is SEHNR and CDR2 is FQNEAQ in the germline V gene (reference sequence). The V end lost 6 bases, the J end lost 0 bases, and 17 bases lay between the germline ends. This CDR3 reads CASSPEEGDYQETQYF. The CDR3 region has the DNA TGTGCCAGCAGTCCGGAGGAGGGGGATTACCAAGAGACCCAGTACTTC.

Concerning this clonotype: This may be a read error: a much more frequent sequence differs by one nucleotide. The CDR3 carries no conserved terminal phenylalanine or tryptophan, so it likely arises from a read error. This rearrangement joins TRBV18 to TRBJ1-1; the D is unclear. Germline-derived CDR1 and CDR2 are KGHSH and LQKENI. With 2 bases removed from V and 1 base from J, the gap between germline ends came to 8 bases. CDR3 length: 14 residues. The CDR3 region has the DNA TGTGCCAGCTCACCAGGCCTGGAGAACACTGAAGCTTTCCTT. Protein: CASSPGLENTEAFL.

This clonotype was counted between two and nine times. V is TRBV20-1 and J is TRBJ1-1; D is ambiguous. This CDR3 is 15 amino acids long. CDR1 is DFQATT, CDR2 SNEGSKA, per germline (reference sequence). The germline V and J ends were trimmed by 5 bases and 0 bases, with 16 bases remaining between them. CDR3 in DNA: TGCAGTGCTTTCCACCCCTTATTCTTGAACACTGAAGCTTTCTTT. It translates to CSAFHPLFLNTEAFF.

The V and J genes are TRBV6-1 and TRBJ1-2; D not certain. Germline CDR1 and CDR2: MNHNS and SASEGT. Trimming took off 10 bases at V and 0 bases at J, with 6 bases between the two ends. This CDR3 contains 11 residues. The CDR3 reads CATQANYGYTF. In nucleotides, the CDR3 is TGTGCCACCCAAGCTAACTATGGCTACACCTTC.

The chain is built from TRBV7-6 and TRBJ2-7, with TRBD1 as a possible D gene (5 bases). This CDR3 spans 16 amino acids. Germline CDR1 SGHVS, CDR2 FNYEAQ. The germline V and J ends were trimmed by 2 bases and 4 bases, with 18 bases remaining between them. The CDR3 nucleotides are TGTGCCAGCAGCTTAAGTCAGGGTTACCCCTCGTACGAGCAGTACTTC. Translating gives CASSLSQGYPSYEQYF.

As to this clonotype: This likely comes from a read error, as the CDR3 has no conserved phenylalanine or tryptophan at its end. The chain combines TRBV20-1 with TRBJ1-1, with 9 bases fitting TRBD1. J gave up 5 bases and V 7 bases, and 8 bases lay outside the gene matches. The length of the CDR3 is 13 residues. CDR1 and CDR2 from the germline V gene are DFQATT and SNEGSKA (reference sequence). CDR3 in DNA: TGCAGTGTACCGGGACAGGGCGGGACTGAAGCTTTCTCT. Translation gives CSVPGQGGTEAFS.

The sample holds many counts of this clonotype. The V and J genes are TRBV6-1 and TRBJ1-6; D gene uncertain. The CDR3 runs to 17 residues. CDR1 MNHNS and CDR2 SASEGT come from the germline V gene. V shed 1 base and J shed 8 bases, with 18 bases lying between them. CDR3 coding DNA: TGTGCCAGCAGTGAAGGGGCGGCGGTCCAGTGGGATTCACCCCTCCACTTT. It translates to CASSEGAAVQWDSPLHF.

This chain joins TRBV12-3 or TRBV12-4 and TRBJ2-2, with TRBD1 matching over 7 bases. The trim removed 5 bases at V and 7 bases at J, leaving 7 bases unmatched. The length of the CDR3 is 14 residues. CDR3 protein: CASSDRVDGGELFF. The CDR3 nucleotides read TGTGCCAGCAGTGACAGGGTTGATGGCGGGGAGCTGTTTTTT.

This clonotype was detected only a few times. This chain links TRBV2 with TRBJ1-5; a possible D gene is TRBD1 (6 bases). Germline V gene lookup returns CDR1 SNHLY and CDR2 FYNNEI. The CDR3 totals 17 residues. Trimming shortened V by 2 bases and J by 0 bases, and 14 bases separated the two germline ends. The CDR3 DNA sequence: TGTGCCAGCAGTGAAAATGCAGGGGAGATTAGCAATCAGCCCCAGCATTTT. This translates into CASSENAGEISNQPQHF. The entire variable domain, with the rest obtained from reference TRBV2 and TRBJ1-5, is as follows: EPEVTQTPSHQVTQMGQEVILRCVPISNHLYFYWYRQILGQKVEFLVSFYNNEISEKSEIFDDQFSVERPDGSNFTLKIRSTKLEDSAMYFCASSENAGEISNQPQHFGDGTRLSIL.

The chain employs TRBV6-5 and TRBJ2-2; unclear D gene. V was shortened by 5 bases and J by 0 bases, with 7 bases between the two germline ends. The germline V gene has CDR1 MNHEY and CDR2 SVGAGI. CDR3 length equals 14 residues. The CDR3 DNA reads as TGTGCCAGCAGTGTAGTGGCGAACACCGGGGAGCTGTTTTTT. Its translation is CASSVVANTGELFF.

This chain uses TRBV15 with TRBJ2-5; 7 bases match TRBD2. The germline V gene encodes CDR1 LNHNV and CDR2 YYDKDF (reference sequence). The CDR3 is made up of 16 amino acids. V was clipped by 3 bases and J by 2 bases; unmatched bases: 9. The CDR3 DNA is TGTGCCACCAGCAGCTCGGTACTAGCGTCTCAAGAGACCCAGTACTTC. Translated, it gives CATSSSVLASQETQYF.

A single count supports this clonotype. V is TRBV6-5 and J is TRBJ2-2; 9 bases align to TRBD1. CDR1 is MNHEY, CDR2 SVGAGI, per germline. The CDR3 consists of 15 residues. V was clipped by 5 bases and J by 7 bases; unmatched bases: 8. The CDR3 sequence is CASSEMGQGHGELFF. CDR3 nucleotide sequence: TGTGCCAGCAGTGAAATGGGACAGGGCCACGGGGAGCTGTTTTTT.

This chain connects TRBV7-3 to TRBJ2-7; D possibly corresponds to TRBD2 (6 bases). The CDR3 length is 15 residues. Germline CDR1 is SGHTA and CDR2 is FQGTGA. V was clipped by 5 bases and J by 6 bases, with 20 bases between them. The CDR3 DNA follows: TGTGCCAGCAGCGCGGGGCCGGGAAGAAGCGGCGAGCAGTACTTC. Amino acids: CASSAGPGRSGEQYF.

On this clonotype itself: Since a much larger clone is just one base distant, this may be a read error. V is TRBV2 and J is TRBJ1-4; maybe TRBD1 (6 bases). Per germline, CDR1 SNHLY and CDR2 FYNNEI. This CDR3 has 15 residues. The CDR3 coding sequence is TGTGCCAGCAGTGATGTTTTGGGGGGCAGTGAAAAACTGCTTTTT. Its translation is CASSDVLGGSEKLLF. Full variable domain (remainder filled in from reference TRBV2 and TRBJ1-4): EPEVTQTPSHQVTQMGQEVILRCVPISNHLYFYWYRQILGQKVEFLVSFYNNEISEKSEIFDDQFSVERPDGSNFTLKIRSTKLEDSAMYFCASSDVLGGSEKLLFGSGTQLSVL.

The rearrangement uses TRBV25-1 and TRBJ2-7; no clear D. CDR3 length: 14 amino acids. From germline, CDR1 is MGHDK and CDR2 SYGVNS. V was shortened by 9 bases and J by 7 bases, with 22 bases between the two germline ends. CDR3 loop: CARHTSVAFWEQYF. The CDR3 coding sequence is TGTGCCAGGCACACCAGTGTGGCCTTCTGGGAGCAGTACTTC.